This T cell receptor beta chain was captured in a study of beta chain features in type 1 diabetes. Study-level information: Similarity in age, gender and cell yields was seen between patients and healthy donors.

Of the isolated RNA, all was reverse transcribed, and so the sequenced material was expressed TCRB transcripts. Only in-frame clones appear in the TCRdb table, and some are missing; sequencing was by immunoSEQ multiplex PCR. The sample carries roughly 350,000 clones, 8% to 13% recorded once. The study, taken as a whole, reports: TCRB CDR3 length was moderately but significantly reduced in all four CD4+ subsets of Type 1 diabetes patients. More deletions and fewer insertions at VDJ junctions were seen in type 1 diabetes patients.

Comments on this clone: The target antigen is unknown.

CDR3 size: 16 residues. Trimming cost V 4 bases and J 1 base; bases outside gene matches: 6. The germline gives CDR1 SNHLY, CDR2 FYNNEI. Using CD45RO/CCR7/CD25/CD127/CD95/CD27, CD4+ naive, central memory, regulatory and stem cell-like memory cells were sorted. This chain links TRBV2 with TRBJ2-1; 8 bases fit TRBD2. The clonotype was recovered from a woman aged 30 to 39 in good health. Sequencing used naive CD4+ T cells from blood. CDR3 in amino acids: CASSGFSGESYNEQFF. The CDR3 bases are TGTGCCAGCAGTGGTTTTAGCGGGGAGTCCTACAATGAGCAGTTCTTC.